Listed here are 18 T cell receptor beta chains from one sample, sequenced in a study of beta chain features in type 1 diabetes. As every portion of the isolated RNA was reverse transcribed, the sequencing read expressed TCRB transcripts. TCRdb's table, derived via immunoSEQ multiplex PCR, lists solely in-frame clones and lacks some. The sample holds 600,000 to 700,000 clones, around 11% seen once. Study-level results: There was a moderate but significant shortening of TCRB CDR3s in all four CD4+ subsets of Type 1 diabetes patients.

Their antigens remain unidentified. Sequencing used naive CD4+ T cells from blood. The source of these receptors is a man younger than 40 with type 1 diabetes.

The V gene is TRBV7-9, the J gene TRBJ2-3, with no clear D. The CDR3 contains 13 residues. Trimming shortened V by 7 bases and J by 1 base, and 9 bases separated the two germline ends. The V gene's germline CDR1 is SEHNR and CDR2 FQNEAQ (reference sequence). CDR3 coding DNA: TGTGCCAGCACTATGACCCGCACAGATACGCAGTATTTT. It codes for CASTMTRTDTQYF.

CDR3 sequence: CASSFNRGTNSPLHF. In DNA, the CDR3 is TGTGCCAGCTCGTTCAACCGGGGGACTAATTCACCCCTCCACTTT. The V and J genes are TRBV18 and TRBJ1-6; TRBD1 is a possible D gene (5 bases). The V end lost 6 bases, the J end lost 6 bases, and 15 bases lay between the germline ends. Germline V gene sequence: CDR1 KGHSH, CDR2 LQKENI. There are 15 residues in the CDR3.

This clone has a handful of counts. Distinct nucleotide sequences in the sample also encode this CDR3. V usage is TRBV5-1 and J usage is TRBJ2-7; possibly TRBD2 for D (5 bases). The CDR3 is 15 residues long. CDR1 is SGHRS and CDR2 is YFSETQ in the germline V gene. Between the trimmed V and J ends, which lost 4 bases and 3 bases, there was a span of 17 bases. CDR3 amino acids: CASSPHFSGSYEQYF. The CDR3 DNA reads as TGCGCCAGCAGCCCCCATTTCTCGGGGAGCTACGAGCAGTACTTC.

The chain combines TRBV5-6 with TRBJ2-5; possible D gene TRBD2, 6 bases. The germline V gene has CDR1 SGHDT and CDR2 YYEEEE. V was clipped by 4 bases and J by 7 bases, with 14 bases between them. The CDR3 runs 13 residues. CDR3 in DNA: TGTGCCAGCAGCCCTGAGGCGGGGTCGACCCAGTACTTC. This encodes CASSPEAGSTQYF.

This clone has more than one count but fewer than ten. This rearrangement joins TRBV5-4 to TRBJ1-1; D is unresolved. V lost 6 bases, J lost 4 bases, and 13 bases lay in between. The CDR3 covers 13 residues. The germline V gene has CDR1 SGHNT and CDR2 YYREEE (reference sequence). The CDR3 DNA sequence: TGTGCCAGCACCTACACAGCGATCACTGAAGCTTTCTTT. Protein: CASTYTAITEAFF.

This clone occurred a few times. The V and J genes are TRBV18 and TRBJ2-3; TRBD2 matches at 9 bases. The CDR3 contains 16 residues. V lost 6 bases, J lost 4 bases, and 11 bases stayed unmatched. Germline CDR1 reads KGHSH; CDR2 reads LQKENI. Written as DNA, the CDR3 is TGTGCCAGCTCGGTTAGCGGGAGCAAAACGGCAGATACGCAGTATTTT. Amino acid sequence: CASSVSGSKTADTQYF.

The chain employs TRBV9 and TRBJ1-2, with D possibly matching TRBD1 (5 bases). Trimming took off 4 bases at V and 5 bases at J, with 12 bases between the two ends. The CDR3 is 13 residues long. In germline, CDR1 is SGDLS, CDR2 YYNGEE. CDR3 loop: CASSLDRQYGYTF. The CDR3 region has the DNA TGTGCCAGCAGCCTCGACAGACAATATGGCTACACCTTC.

This clone was picked up a small number of times. The chain combines TRBV7-9 with TRBJ1-2; perhaps TRBD1 as D (6 bases). The CDR3 has 16 residues. Trimming stripped 4 bases from V and 2 bases from J, with 17 bases between. CDR1 is SEHNR, CDR2 FQNEAQ, per germline (reference sequence). The CDR3 DNA follows: TGTGCCAGCAGCTACGGGGGCCCCAGGTCGAACTATGGCTACACCTTC. This encodes CASSYGGPRSNYGYTF.

This clone was observed a few times. The chain links TRBV28 to TRBJ2-7; D is undetermined. Trimming left V 8 bases short and J 0 bases short, with 8 bases between. CDR3 length: 12 residues. Germline CDR1 MDHEN, CDR2 SYDVKM. This CDR3 is CASQGPSYEQYF. The CDR3 nucleotides read TGTGCCAGCCAAGGACCCTCCTACGAGCAGTACTTC.

The chain joins TRBV7-9 to TRBJ2-2; no clear D. The CDR3 is 15 residues long. Trimming removed 8 bases from V and 0 bases from J, with 13 bases in between. CDR1 and CDR2 (germline): SEHNR, FQNEAQ (reference sequence). CDR3 nucleotide sequence: TGTGCCAGCCCACGTGGCAGGACGAACACCGGGGAGCTGTTTTTT. It yields the protein CASPRGRTNTGELFF.

This clone was found a few times. This CDR3 is CASSYAGVTNEKLFF. As DNA, the CDR3 is TGTGCCAGCAGCTACGCAGGGGTAACTAATGAAAAACTGTTTTTT. V is TRBV6-6 and J is TRBJ1-4, with D possibly matching TRBD1 (6 bases). CDR1 is MNHNY and CDR2 is SVGAGI in the germline V gene (reference sequence). CDR3 length: 15 amino acids. Between the trimmed V and J ends, which lost 6 bases and 1 base, there was a span of 12 bases.

The chain recombines TRBV30 with TRBJ2-7; tentative D call: TRBD2 (6 bases). V dropped 1 base and J dropped 3 bases, with 16 bases sitting between them. Germline CDR1 GTSNPN, CDR2 SVGIG (reference sequence). The CDR3 covers 15 residues. The CDR3 DNA reads as TGTGCCTGGAGTGGAGGAGGGCGAGGGATCTACGAGCAGTACTTC. It is translated as CAWSGGGRGIYEQYF.

This clone showed up just a few times. CDR3 amino acids: CASHLAGSNTGELFF. The CDR3 DNA is TGTGCCAGCCACCTGGCAGGGAGTAACACCGGGGAGCTGTTTTTT. V gene TRBV6-6 combines with J gene TRBJ2-2; TRBD1 or TRBD2 may be the D gene (5 bases each). CDR1 and CDR2 (germline): MNHNY, SVGAGI (reference sequence). The CDR3 is 15 residues long. V was clipped by 8 bases and J by 2 bases, with 15 bases between them.

The chain couples TRBV5-1 to TRBJ2-7, with 9 bases lining up with TRBD1. V dropped 4 bases and J dropped 0; count of bases not matched to a gene: 17. Germline assignment: CDR1 SGHRS and CDR2 YFSETQ. CDR3 length equals 19 residues. In DNA form, the CDR3 reads TGCGCCAGCAGCGGATTAATGACAGGGGGATTAAGGAGCTCCTACGAGCAGTACTTC. Amino acid sequence: CASSGLMTGGLRSSYEQYF.

The V and J genes are TRBV29-1 and TRBJ2-1; tentatively, D is TRBD1 (6 bases). Germline V gene sequence: CDR1 SQVTM, CDR2 ANQGSEA. The CDR3 runs 15 residues. The V end was cut by 4 bases, the J end by 5 bases, with 18 bases between. CDR3 residues: CSVGAGASLNNEQFF. The CDR3 coding sequence is TGCAGCGTTGGAGCAGGGGCCTCCCTTAACAATGAGCAGTTCTTC.

The table lists this clone with a few counts. The chain employs TRBV5-8 and TRBJ1-5, with D maybe TRBD1 (6 bases). Germline V lookup: CDR1 SGHTS, CDR2 YDEGEE. The ends were cut back, 2 bases at V and 4 bases at J, with 10 bases in the middle. The CDR3 runs 14 residues. The CDR3 spells CASSFHQGNQPQHF. The CDR3 bases are TGTGCCAGCAGCTTTCATCAGGGGAATCAGCCCCAGCATTTT. Full variable domain (outside the CDR3, taken from reference TRBV5-8 and TRBJ1-5): EAGVTQSPTHLIKTRGQQATLRCSPISGHTSVYWYQQALGLGLQFLLWYDEGEERNRGNFPPRFSGRQFPNYSSELNVNALELEDSALYLCASSFHQGNQPQHFGDGTRLSIL.

The CDR3 loop reads CASSPTVVGQPQHF. In DNA, the CDR3 is TGTGCCAGCTCACCGACCGTGGTAGGTCAGCCCCAGCATTTT. The chain recombines TRBV18 with TRBJ1-5; no clear D gene. The CDR3 sequence is 14 residues long. V gave up 3 bases and J gave up 6 bases, with 12 bases separating them. Germline V gene lookup returns CDR1 KGHSH and CDR2 LQKENI.

The chain links TRBV18 to TRBJ2-7, with D possibly matching TRBD1 (5 bases). The germline V and J ends were trimmed by 6 bases and 6 bases, with 15 bases remaining between them. Germline V CDR1 and CDR2: KGHSH, LQKENI. CDR3 length equals 13 residues. This CDR3 reads CASSLKGKGEQYF. CDR3 nucleotides: TGTGCCAGCTCCCTTAAGGGGAAAGGCGAGCAGTACTTC.